This T cell receptor (beta chain) was sequenced in a study of cytomegalovirus exposure and HLA in healthy donors (dated by TCRdb to about 2017). As for the study more broadly: According to a later analysis, one platform produced both the roughly 120 validation repertoires and the 666 repertoires of the first cohort. The study aimed to test whether signatures of past pathogen exposure could be identified by cataloging public T cell receptors. Besides the first cohort of 666 subjects, a separate validation cohort made up of 120 different subjects was used. To predict cytomegalovirus infection status, the study combined high-throughput TCR immunosequencing, statistical association of individual TCRs with disease status, and machine learning.

In the case of this clone: This receptor's antigen is unknown. Base quality data are lacking; no much larger clone is found one base away.

Results and caveats for the whole study, not just this receptor: Cytomegalovirus status was reported to be diagnosed by the classifier with high specificity and sensitivity in both the original and validation cohorts. The study gave a list of 150 to 200 TCR beta chains associated with cytomegalovirus. It was suggested by the authors that the approach could potentially be generalized to other disease states and immunological phenotypes. Across donors, most TCR sequences were observed very rarely, whereas some public TCRs were present in many individuals. In vitro tests confirmed that a few of the cytomegalovirus-associated TCR beta chains recognize cytomegalovirus antigens. Of the cluster scores, 85% to 95% were above 0 in a later analysis, which found that TCRs clustered in the first cohort also tended to co-occur in the 120 validation repertoires. All 120 or so repertoires were used to score co-occurrence in the validation cohort in a later analysis, because that analysis had no HLA typing for the cohort.

Counted from cysteine to phenylalanine, this CDR3 has 13 amino acids. The kept DNA is CDR3 alone, 39 bases in frame from the first base. The germline V gene encodes CDR1 MDHEN and CDR2 SYDVKM. The V and J ends are trimmed by 6 bases and 2 bases, leaving 11 bases between them. Separate from the approximately 670-subject first cohort, the validation cohort of roughly 120 subjects was the group to which the donors belonged. The method was the immunoSEQ multiplex PCR assay. The source study handled its data this way. A statistical classification framework was developed to diagnose cytomegalovirus status using the catalog of TCR beta chain sequences. TCRdb's version of the immuneACCESS table is confined to in-frame rearrangements and falls short of the full clone set. An unresolved V gene accounts for under half of the shortfall where checked; the remainder is of unknown origin. That table is the source of V, J and clone size, and D and trimming were worked out from the DNA. The sample data list 250,000 to 350,000 clones, and about nine tenths of these were observed just once. The biggest ten clones account for 1% to 1.5% of the sample.

Recombination linked TRBV28 to TRBJ2-7, with TRBD1 tentatively as D gene (5 bases match). The clonotype comes from a woman younger than 45 in good health and CMV-seropositive. Sequences were obtained from PBMCs. The DNA reads TGTGCCAGCAGGGGGCCCCGCACCTACGAGCAGTACTTC. It is translated as CASRGPRTYEQYF. With the portions outside the CDR3 filled from the reference TRBV28 and TRBJ2-7 genes, the complete variable region becomes DVKVTQSSRYLVKRTGEKVFLECVQDMDHENMFWYRQDPGLGLRLIYFSYDVKMKEKGDIPEGYSVSREKKERFSLILESASTNQTSMYLCASRGPRTYEQYFGPGTRLTVT.